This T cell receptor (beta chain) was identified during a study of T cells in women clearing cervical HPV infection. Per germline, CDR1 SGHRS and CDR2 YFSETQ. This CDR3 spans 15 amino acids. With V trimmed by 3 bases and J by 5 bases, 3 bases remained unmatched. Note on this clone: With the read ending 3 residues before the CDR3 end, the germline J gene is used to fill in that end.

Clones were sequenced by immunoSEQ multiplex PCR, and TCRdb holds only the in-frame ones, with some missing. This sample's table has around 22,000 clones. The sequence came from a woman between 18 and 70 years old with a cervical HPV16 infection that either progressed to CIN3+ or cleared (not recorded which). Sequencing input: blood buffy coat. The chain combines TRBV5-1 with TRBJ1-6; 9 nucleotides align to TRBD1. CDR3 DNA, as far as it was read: TGCGCCAGCAGCTCCAGGACAGGGGATAATTCACCC. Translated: CASSSRTGDNSP. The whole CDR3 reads CASSSRTGDNSPLHF. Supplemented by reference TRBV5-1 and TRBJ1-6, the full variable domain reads KAGVTQTPRYLIKTRGQQVTLSCSPISGHRSVSWYQQTPGQGLQFLFEYFSETQRNKGNFPGRFSGRQFSNSRSEMNVSTLELGDSALYLCASSSRTGDNSPLHFGNGTRLTVT.